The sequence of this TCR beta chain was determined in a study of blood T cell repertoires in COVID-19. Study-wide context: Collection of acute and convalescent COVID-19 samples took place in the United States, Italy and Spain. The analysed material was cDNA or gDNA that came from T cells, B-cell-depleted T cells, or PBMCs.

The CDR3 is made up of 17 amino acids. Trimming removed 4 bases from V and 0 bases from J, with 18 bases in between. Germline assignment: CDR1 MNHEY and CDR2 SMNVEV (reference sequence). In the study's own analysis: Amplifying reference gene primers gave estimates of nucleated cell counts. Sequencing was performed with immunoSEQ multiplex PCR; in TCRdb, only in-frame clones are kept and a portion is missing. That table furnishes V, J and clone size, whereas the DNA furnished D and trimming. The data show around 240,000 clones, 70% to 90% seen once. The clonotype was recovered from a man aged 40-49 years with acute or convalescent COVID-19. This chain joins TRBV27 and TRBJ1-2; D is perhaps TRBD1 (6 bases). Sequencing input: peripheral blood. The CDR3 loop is CASSSPRGTSANYGYTF. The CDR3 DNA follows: TGTGCCAGCAGTTCCCCTCGAGGGACATCGGCTAACTATGGCTACACCTTC.